A selection of T cell receptor beta chains follows, all from one sample in a study of blood T cell repertoires in COVID-19. Clones were read by immunoSEQ multiplex PCR, and TCRdb kept only the in-frame ones, dropping some. The profile covers 300,000 to 350,000 clones, with around nine tenths appearing a single time and 2.5% to 4% taken by the ten largest. Source material: peripheral blood. These receptor sequences come from a woman between 18 and 30 years old who had recovered from COVID-19. CDR3s leave out the opening cysteine and the closing phenylalanine or tryptophan.

J: TRBJ2-5; V: TRBV27; CDR3: ASRLAGVPETQY
J: TRBJ2-1; V: TRBV5-1; CDR3: ASSLREGNEQF
J: TRBJ2-5; V: TRBV19; CDR3: ASSWVAGLQETQY
J: TRBJ1-2; V: TRBV4-1; CDR3: ASSQPTGAGYGYT
J: TRBJ2-5; V: TRBV5-4; CDR3: ASNHGGGLALETQY
J: TRBJ1-1; V: TRBV6-2/TRBV6-3; CDR3: ASSLYRGTEAF
J: TRBJ2-2; V: TRBV27; CDR3: ASSSTPGTGELF
J: TRBJ1-4; V: TRBV2; CDR3: ASSGKSTRQLGYEKLF
J: TRBJ2-2; V: TRBV7-9; CDR3: ASSLQRDYRGTGELF
J: TRBJ2-5; V: TRBV5-8; CDR3: ASSFRDREETQY
J: TRBJ1-5; V: TRBV6-2/TRBV6-3; CDR3: ASSHRDRKAQPQH
J: TRBJ2-5; V: TRBV7-2; CDR3: ASSLARELGETQY
J: TRBJ2-1; V: TRBV7-8; CDR3: ASSLAGTLYNEQF